A selection of T cell receptor beta chains follows, all from one sample in a study of T cells in localized non-small cell lung cancer. TCRdb keeps only in-frame clones here, not all; method: immunoSEQ multiplex PCR. The table records around 83,000 clones, 80% of them present only once. This specimen was PBMCs, taken before any cancer treatment. The receptor set was obtained from a man aged 40 to 69 with stage II squamous cell lung carcinoma. CDR3s include the opening cysteine and the closing phenylalanine or tryptophan. Each record gives: CDR3 DNA, CDR3 protein, V gene, J gene, D gene. D genes are given only for firm matches.

CDR3 DNA: TGCGCCAGCAGCGGGACGGGATCCCCGATGGAGGGCTACACCTTC
CDR3 protein: CASSGTGSPMEGYTF
V gene: TRBV5-1
J gene: TRBJ1-2
D gene: .

CDR3 DNA: TGTGCCAGCAGTGGGCTCGGTGGTGGGGGACAGCCCCAGCATTTT
CDR3 protein: CASSGLGGGGQPQHF
V gene: TRBV27
J gene: TRBJ1-5
D gene: .

CDR3 DNA: TGTGCCTGGAACAACATTTGGAACACTGAAGCTTTCTTT
CDR3 protein: CAWNNIWNTEAFF
V gene: TRBV30
J gene: TRBJ1-1
D gene: .

CDR3 DNA: TGCGCCAGCAGCATAGGGGACTCTTGGACCGGGGAGCTGTTTTTT
CDR3 protein: CASSIGDSWTGELFF
V gene: TRBV5-1
J gene: TRBJ2-2
D gene: .

CDR3 DNA: TGTGCCAGCAGCGTAGAACCGATGAACACTGAAGCTTTCTTT
CDR3 protein: CASSVEPMNTEAFF
V gene: TRBV9
J gene: TRBJ1-1
D gene: .

CDR3 DNA: TGTGCCAGCAGCCCAGGGACGGTCTCTGGAAACACCATATATTTT
CDR3 protein: CASSPGTVSGNTIYF
V gene: TRBV5-5
J gene: TRBJ1-3
D gene: .

CDR3 DNA: TGTGCCAGCAACTCCCCAAGCGGGAGGCTGTACAATGAGCAGTTCTTC
CDR3 protein: CASNSPSGRLYNEQFF
V gene: TRBV7-6
J gene: TRBJ2-1
D gene: TRBD2

CDR3 DNA: TGTGCCAGCAGCTTAATCGGGGCGAGCACCGGGGAGCTGTTTTTT
CDR3 protein: CASSLIGASTGELFF
V gene: TRBV7-9
J gene: TRBJ2-2
D gene: .

CDR3 DNA: TGTGCCAGCAGTGTCGATAGCAATCAGCCCCAGCATTTT
CDR3 protein: CASSVDSNQPQHF
V gene: TRBV6-4
J gene: TRBJ1-5
D gene: .

CDR3 DNA: TGTGCCAGCAGGCGGGGACCTGCAACTAATGAAAAACTGTTTTTT
CDR3 protein: CASRRGPATNEKLFF
V gene: TRBV28
J gene: TRBJ1-4
D gene: .

CDR3 DNA: TGTGCCAGCAGCCCGGGACTAGCGGGCAACAATGAGCAGTTCTTC
CDR3 protein: CASSPGLAGNNEQFF
V gene: TRBV7-9
J gene: TRBJ2-1
D gene: TRBD2